These 32 T cell receptor beta chains came from one sample sequenced in a study of cytomegalovirus exposure and HLA in healthy donors. The PCR contained 60 Vbeta and 13 Jbeta primers. The protocol was immunoSEQ multiplex PCR, while the TCRdb copy is restricted to in-frame clones and leaves out a portion. In the table there are around 99,000 clones, around 80% of which are singletons. Sample: PBMCs. The receptors were gathered from a man aged 25 to 40 in good health and CMV-seropositive.

The chain recombines TRBV6-5 with TRBJ1-6, with D unclear. The germline V gene encodes CDR1 MNHEY and CDR2 SVGAGI. This CDR3 spans 12 amino acids. V lost 3 bases, J lost 10 bases, and 7 bases lay in between. CDR3 in DNA: TGTGCCAGCAGTTATGGGCAGTCACCCCTCCACTTT. Its protein is CASSYGQSPLHF.

This chain joins TRBV4-2 and TRBJ1-4; the D is unclear. Trimming stripped 2 bases from V and 3 bases from J, with 10 bases between. Germline CDR1 and CDR2: LGHNA and YNFKEQ. The CDR3 runs 15 residues. This CDR3 reads CASSQTVLANEKLFF. CDR3 nucleotide sequence: TGTGCCAGCAGCCAAACGGTCTTGGCTAATGAAAAACTGTTTTTT.

The genes are TRBV9 and TRBJ1-3, with D possibly being TRBD1 (5 bases). This CDR3 has 14 residues. Germline V gene data show CDR1 as SGDLS and CDR2 as YYNGEE. V was shortened by 3 bases and J by 4 bases, with 11 bases between the two germline ends. The CDR3 sequence: CASSGRQPGNTIYF. For the CDR3, the DNA is TGTGCCAGCAGCGGCCGACAGCCGGGAAACACCATATATTTT.

The CDR3 bases are TGTGCCACCAGCGCGGGAGGGGCCGTAACAGATACGCAGTATTTT. The encoded protein is CATSAGGAVTDTQYF. J is TRBJ2-3 and V is TRBV15; TRBD2 matches 9 bases. Germline lookup yields CDR1 LNHNV and CDR2 YYDKDF (reference sequence). This CDR3 contains 15 residues. The V segment lost 5 bases and the J segment 3 bases; nucleotides outside the gene matches: 6.

V and J are TRBV18 and TRBJ2-7; 8 bases fit TRBD1. Per germline, CDR1 KGHSH and CDR2 LQKENI. V lost 8 bases, J lost 0 bases, and 6 bases stayed unmatched. There are 14 residues in the CDR3. DNA of the CDR3: TGTGCCAGCCGCGGACAGGGTAACTCCTACGAGCAGTACTTC. This encodes CASRGQGNSYEQYF.

The CDR3 protein is CASSQSTGENGEQYF. Written as DNA, the CDR3 is TGTGCCAGCAGCCAATCGACAGGGGAAAACGGCGAGCAGTACTTC. The chain joins TRBV25-1 to TRBJ2-7; TRBD1 agrees at 8 bases. The V segment lost 6 bases and the J segment 6 bases; nucleotides outside the gene matches: 13. Germline V gives CDR1 MGHDK, CDR2 SYGVNS. The CDR3 extends over 15 amino acids.

The chain combines TRBV18 with TRBJ1-2; D gene ambiguous. The ends were cut back, 3 bases at V and 4 bases at J, with 15 bases in the middle. Looked up from germline, CDR1 is KGHSH and CDR2 is LQKENI. CDR3 length: 15 residues. The CDR3 coding sequence is TGTGCCAGCTCACCCCGGAGCGAGGTTAGCTATGGCTACACCTTC. Translation gives CASSPRSEVSYGYTF.

V and J are TRBV14 and TRBJ1-2; D not certain. Trimming removed 1 base at V and 0 bases at J, with 12 bases between. This CDR3 is 16 amino acids long. Germline V gives CDR1 SGHDN, CDR2 FVKESK. The CDR3 sequence is CASSQGLTSSNYGYTF. DNA of the CDR3: TGTGCCAGCAGCCAAGGGTTGACAAGCTCTAACTATGGCTACACCTTC.

The chain employs TRBV10-3 and TRBJ1-5; 8 bases are shared with TRBD1. Unmatched junction bases numbered 2, after V lost 2 bases and J lost 2 bases. This CDR3 comprises 15 residues. The germline V gene encodes CDR1 ENHRY and CDR2 SYGVKD. CDR3 in DNA: TGTGCCATCAGTGAGGGGACAGGCCGCAATCAGCCCCAGCATTTT. This gives the protein CAISEGTGRNQPQHF.

This clone was counted only a few times. V and J are TRBV5-4 and TRBJ2-2, with no clear D. Per germline, CDR1 SGHNT and CDR2 YYREEE (reference sequence). This CDR3 is 15 amino acids long. V was clipped by 3 bases and J by 0 bases, with 9 bases between them. CDR3 amino acids: CASSSILANTGELFF. In DNA form, the CDR3 reads TGTGCCAGCAGCTCCATACTCGCGAACACCGGGGAGCTGTTTTTT.

This chain links TRBV7-3 with TRBJ1-1, with TRBD1 matching 7 bases. V dropped 5 bases and J dropped 3; count of bases not matched to a gene: 6. Per germline, CDR1 SGHTA and CDR2 FQGTGA. The CDR3 has 14 amino acids. In DNA, the CDR3 is TGTGCCAGCAGCACCAACAGGGGTTACACTGAAGCTTTCTTT. Encoded protein: CASSTNRGYTEAFF.

The chain links TRBV13 to TRBJ2-7; TRBD1 matches 9 bases. Germline V gene lookup returns CDR1 PRHDT and CDR2 FYEKMQ (reference sequence). CDR3 length: 12 amino acids. The V gene end was trimmed by 5 bases and the J gene end by 10 bases; junction bases not matched to a gene: 6. CDR3 in amino acids: CASSLRTGEQYF. The DNA of the CDR3 is TGTGCCAGCAGCCTTCGGACAGGGGAACAGTACTTC.

The chain links TRBV18 to TRBJ1-4, with D possibly TRBD1 on 5 matching bases. The germline V gene encodes CDR1 KGHSH and CDR2 LQKENI. The CDR3 length is 16 residues. V gave up 2 bases and J gave up 6 bases, with 16 bases separating them. The CDR3 DNA sequence: TGTGCCAGCTCACCAACTATTCTAGGGGCGGATGAAAAACTGTTTTTT. Encoded protein: CASSPTILGADEKLFF.

V usage is TRBV6-6 and J usage is TRBJ1-3; a possible D gene is TRBD1 (5 bases). From germline, CDR1 is MNHNY and CDR2 SVGAGI (reference sequence). V was clipped by 4 bases and J by 0 bases, with 10 bases between them. The CDR3 is 15 amino acids. The CDR3 bases are TGTGCCAGCAGTTTTCAGGGCGTCTCTGGAAACACCATATATTTT. This sequence encodes CASSFQGVSGNTIYF.

The chain carries TRBV2 and TRBJ2-1; TRBD2 matches at 8 bases. Germline assignment: CDR1 SNHLY and CDR2 FYNNEI. The CDR3 covers 15 residues. With V trimmed by 5 bases and J by 4 bases, 7 bases remained unmatched. In DNA form, the CDR3 reads TGTGCCAGCAGTTATAATTTAGCGGGGTACAATGAGCAGTTCTTC. Amino acids: CASSYNLAGYNEQFF.

Here the CDR3 reads CASSLDQGSYGYTF. The CDR3 nucleotides read TGTGCCAGCAGCTTAGATCAGGGGAGCTATGGCTACACCTTC. The chain uses TRBV7-6 and TRBJ1-2; maybe TRBD1 (6 bases). The CDR3 runs 14 residues. Between the trimmed V and J ends, which lost 1 base and 4 bases, there was a span of 10 bases. Germline values: CDR1 SGHVS, CDR2 FNYEAQ.

Only a few counts were recorded for this clone. The junction shows a germline mismatch at one end, possibly a read error. The chain links TRBV13 to TRBJ2-6, with a possible D match to TRBD1 (7 bases). This CDR3 has 17 amino acids. Looked up from germline, CDR1 is PRHDT and CDR2 is FYEKMQ (reference sequence). The CDR3 nucleotides are TGTGCCAGCAGCTTTATCCTACAGGGGACTGGGGCCAACGGCCTGACTTTC. Translation gives CASSFILQGTGANGLTF.

The J gene is TRBJ2-1, the V gene TRBV27, with D unclear. This CDR3 has 14 amino acids. V was pared by 2 bases and J by 7 bases, with 12 bases between. Per the germline V gene, CDR1 is MNHEY and CDR2 is SMNVEV (reference sequence). The CDR3 reads CASSLDPQLNEQFF. Here the CDR3 DNA reads TGTGCCAGCAGTTTAGACCCACAGCTTAATGAGCAGTTCTTC.

This clone appeared a single time. The rearrangement links TRBV5-1 to TRBJ2-1, with 7 bases that match TRBD2. With 0 bases clipped from V and 6 bases from J, the junction kept 6 bases outside the gene matches. CDR1 SGHRS and CDR2 YFSETQ come from the germline V gene. There are 15 residues in the CDR3. The CDR3 DNA reads TGCGCCAGCAGCTTGGGGCGGGCGGGAGCCAATGAGCAGTTCTTC. It translates to CASSLGRAGANEQFF.

The CDR3: CASRRDAVGSYEQYF. CDR3 in DNA: TGTGCCAGCAGGCGGGACGCGGTCGGATCCTACGAGCAGTACTTC. The V call is TRBV6-5, the J call TRBJ2-7; perhaps TRBD2 as D (6 bases). The V gene's germline CDR1 is MNHEY and CDR2 SVGAGI. The CDR3 runs to 15 residues. The V and J ends lost 6 bases and 1 base respectively, with 16 bases between them.

The chain couples TRBV7-2 to TRBJ1-3, with a possible D match to TRBD1 (6 bases). The germline CDR1 and CDR2 sequences are SGHTA and FQGNSA. Trimming left V 7 bases short and J 2 bases short, with 12 bases between. The CDR3 has 14 residues. CDR3: CASTIQGTGNTIYF. CDR3 in DNA: TGTGCCAGCACCATACAGGGAACTGGAAACACCATATATTTT.

V gene TRBV4-1 combines with J gene TRBJ2-3; D is perhaps TRBD2 (6 bases). V lost 4 bases and J lost 0, with 17 bases in between. The CDR3 length is 17 residues. Looked up from germline, CDR1 is MGHRA and CDR2 is YSYEKL. CDR3 nucleotides: TGCGCCAGCAGCCCCCTAAGGCGGGGTCTTAGCACAGATACGCAGTATTTT. Translated, it gives CASSPLRRGLSTDTQYF.

About this clone: One junction end disagrees with the germline gene, perhaps due to a read error. The chain uses TRBV2 and TRBJ2-4; 8 bases are a match to TRBD1. This CDR3 spans 15 amino acids. Per germline, CDR1 SNHLY and CDR2 FYNNEI. CDR3 nucleotides: TGTGCCAGCAGTGAAATCGGACAGGGTGGAAACAGTCAGTACTTC. This codes for CASSEIGQGGNSQYF.

The chain uses TRBV6-1 and TRBJ1-2; 9 bases are shared with TRBD1. The length of the CDR3 is 13 residues. V shed 5 bases and J 8 bases; nucleotides not matched to a gene: 6. CDR1 MNHNS and CDR2 SASEGT come from the germline V gene. The CDR3 DNA reads TGTGCCAGCAGTCTCCGGACAGGGGAAGGCTACACCTTC. Its protein is CASSLRTGEGYTF.

Here the CDR3 reads CASRSGQGGEKLFF. The CDR3 DNA reads TGTGCCAGCAGATCGGGACAGGGAGGCGAAAAACTGTTTTTT. V is TRBV5-6 and J is TRBJ1-4; 9 positions agree with TRBD1. With 5 bases clipped from V and 8 bases from J, the junction kept 7 bases outside the gene matches. This CDR3 is 14 amino acids long. Germline V gene data show CDR1 as SGHDT and CDR2 as YYEEEE.

The chain joins TRBV5-4 to TRBJ2-2; 9 nucleotides line up with TRBD2. With V trimmed by 6 bases and J by 8 bases, 8 bases remained unmatched. Germline CDR1 is SGHNT and CDR2 is YYREEE (reference sequence). CDR3 length equals 14 residues. The CDR3 DNA is TGTGCCAGCAAGACTAGCGGCGAACGAGGGGAGCTGTTTTTT. This translates into CASKTSGERGELFF.

The CDR3: CASSASGQSNQPQHF. The CDR3 DNA follows: TGCGCCAGCAGCGCTTCGGGACAGAGCAATCAGCCCCAGCATTTT. The J gene is TRBJ1-5, the V gene TRBV5-1; TRBD1 matches at 7 bases. CDR1 and CDR2 (germline): SGHRS, YFSETQ. Losses at the gene ends were 4 bases for V and 1 base for J; bases not matched to a gene: 5. CDR3 size: 15 residues.

The chain has TRBV30 and TRBJ1-2, with D hard to call. CDR1 is GTSNPN and CDR2 is SVGIG in the germline V gene (reference sequence). V dropped 2 bases and J dropped 7 bases, with 11 bases sitting between them. The CDR3 spans 12 residues. The CDR3 DNA reads TGTGCCTGGAGTTTAACGGTTGGTGGCTACACCTTC. It encodes CAWSLTVGGYTF. The full variable domain, its missing parts supplied by reference TRBV30 and TRBJ1-2, is SQTIHQWPATLVQPVGSPLSLECTVEGTSNPNLYWYRQAAGRGLQLLFYSVGIGQISSEVPQNLSASRPQDRQFILSSKKLLLSDSGFYLCAWSLTVGGYTFGSGTRLTVV.

The rearrangement joins TRBV5-1 to TRBJ2-7, with 8 nucleotides matching TRBD2. Germline CDR1 reads SGHRS; CDR2 reads YFSETQ. The CDR3 contains 16 residues. Trimming took 4 bases from V and 2 from J; bases not matched to a gene: 11. The CDR3 protein is CASSRTLSGGAYEQYF. The DNA for the CDR3 is TGCGCCAGCAGCCGAACCCTAAGCGGGGGAGCCTACGAGCAGTACTTC.

The rearrangement uses TRBV5-8 and TRBJ2-3; D unclear. The CDR3 is 16 amino acids. Germline-derived CDR1 and CDR2 are SGHTS and YDEGEE. Trimming cost V 0 bases and J 2 bases, with 13 bases left between them. DNA of the CDR3: TGTGCCAGCAGCTTGGGTCGTGGTAGCCCCACAGATACGCAGTATTTT. This sequence encodes CASSLGRGSPTDTQYF.

This clone was detected only once. J is TRBJ1-6 and V is TRBV2, with a tentative D call TRBD1 (5 bases). Trimming pared 0 bases from V and 6 bases from J, leaving 18 bases between. From germline, CDR1 is SNHLY and CDR2 FYNNEI. The CDR3 is 18 amino acids. CDR3 bases: TGTGCCAGCAGTGAAGCGGTAAGACAGCCAAGGGGTAATTCACCCCTCCACTTT. Encoded protein: CASSEAVRQPRGNSPLHF.

The V and J genes are TRBV10-2 and TRBJ1-1, with D possibly matching TRBD1 (5 bases). Between the trimmed V and J ends, which lost 3 bases and 1 base, there was a span of 18 bases. CDR1 and CDR2 (germline): WSHSY, SAAADI. The CDR3 has 17 residues. The CDR3: CASSEPQGRIGNTEAFF. CDR3 DNA sequence: TGCGCCAGCAGTGAACCCCAGGGCCGGATTGGGAACACTGAAGCTTTCTTT.